A single sample gave rise to the 21 T cell receptor beta chains below, sequenced in a study of blood T cell repertoires in COVID-19. Repertoires were generated with immunoSEQ multiplex PCR, while TCRdb's copy carries only in-frame clones and drops some. The repertoire holds 84,000 or so clones, with 85% to 95% as singletons. The specimen was peripheral blood. The receptors derive from an older woman with active COVID-19.

V and J are TRBV5-1 and TRBJ2-1; D gene uncertain. Trimming pared 0 bases from V and 9 bases from J, leaving 10 bases between. Germline loops: CDR1 SGHRS, CDR2 YFSETQ. The CDR3 length is 13 residues. In DNA form, the CDR3 reads TGCGCCAGCAGCTTGGCCCCAACGGGTGAGCAGTTCTTC. Translated: CASSLAPTGEQFF. The variable domain in full, with the rest retrieved from reference TRBV5-1 and TRBJ2-1, is KAGVTQTPRYLIKTRGQQVTLSCSPISGHRSVSWYQQTPGQGLQFLFEYFSETQRNKGNFPGRFSGRQFSNSRSEMNVSTLELGDSALYLCASSLAPTGEQFFGPGTRLTVL.

V usage is TRBV18 and J usage is TRBJ2-5; possible D gene TRBD1, 6 bases. CDR3 size: 15 residues. Trimming cost V 3 bases and J 5 bases, with 16 bases left between them. Germline V gene lookup returns CDR1 KGHSH and CDR2 LQKENI. The CDR3 nucleotides are TGTGCCAGCTCACCGAACACAAGGGGGAGTGAGACCCAGTACTTC. Amino acid sequence: CASSPNTRGSETQYF.

The rearrangement uses TRBV4-3 and TRBJ2-5; 9 bases are a match to TRBD1. V lost 1 base, J lost 5 bases, and 8 bases stayed unmatched. The CDR3 runs to 16 residues. Germline V gene data show CDR1 as LGHNA and CDR2 as YSLEER. As DNA, the CDR3 is TGCGCCAGCAGCCAAGTGGGGACAGGGAGTTCGGAGACCCAGTACTTC. It codes for CASSQVGTGSSETQYF.

The genes are TRBV3-1 (or the pseudogene TRBV3-2) and TRBJ1-3; possibly TRBD1 for D (6 bases). Germline V gives CDR1 LGHDT, CDR2 YNNKEL (reference sequence). The CDR3 length is 14 residues. Trimming cost V 0 bases and J 5 bases, with 8 bases left between them. The CDR3 loop is CASSQEQGRNTIYF. The DNA for the CDR3 is TGTGCCAGCAGCCAAGAGCAGGGGCGAAACACCATATATTTT.

The chain couples TRBV11-2 to TRBJ2-5, with TRBD1 identical over 12 bases. This CDR3 has 17 residues. Germline V lookup: CDR1 SGHAT, CDR2 FQNNGV. Trimming removed 5 bases from V and 4 bases from J; junction bases left unmatched: 11. CDR3 residues: CASSAGAGQGAAETQYF. The CDR3 region has the DNA TGTGCCAGCAGCGCAGGCGCGGGACAGGGGGCGGCAGAGACCCAGTACTTC.

This clone came up once. The J gene is TRBJ1-2, the V gene TRBV28, with 10 bases matching TRBD1. Germline V lookup: CDR1 MDHEN, CDR2 SYDVKM. The J segment lost 7 bases and the V segment lost 3 bases, leaving 5 bases of the junction unmatched. The CDR3 has 14 residues. The CDR3: CASSFGTGAVGYTF. The CDR3 DNA is TGTGCCAGCAGTTTCGGGACAGGGGCGGTTGGCTACACCTTC.

The chain recombines TRBV4-1 with TRBJ1-5; D is unclear. The CDR3 is 17 residues long. CDR1 MGHRA and CDR2 YSYEKL come from the germline V gene. Deletions cut 2 bases from V and 2 bases from J, with 16 bases between. Written as DNA, the CDR3 is TGCGCCAGCAGCCAAAAAACCGACACCCCTGGCAATCAGCCCCAGCATTTT. As protein: CASSQKTDTPGNQPQHF.

J is TRBJ2-7 and V is TRBV11-2; D may be TRBD1 (7 bases). In germline, CDR1 is SGHAT, CDR2 FQNNGV. V was trimmed by 4 bases and J by 2 bases, leaving 12 bases between them. CDR3 length: 14 residues. This CDR3 is CASSSAGTAYEQYF. The CDR3 nucleotides are TGTGCCAGCAGCTCTGCGGGGACAGCCTACGAGCAGTACTTC.

The chain combines TRBV9 with TRBJ1-2; the D gene is possibly TRBD1 (6 bases). Trimming left V 6 bases short and J 5 bases short, with 20 bases between. Germline loops: CDR1 SGDLS, CDR2 YYNGEE. The CDR3 is 15 amino acids. The CDR3 is CASNPSPGQPYGYTF. In DNA form, the CDR3 reads TGTGCCAGCAACCCTTCCCCAGGACAGCCGTATGGCTACACCTTC.

V and J are TRBV6-2 or TRBV6-3 and TRBJ2-3; no reliable D call. CDR3 length: 11 amino acids. Germline V gene sequence: CDR1 MNHEY, CDR2 SVGEGT. V lost 5 bases and J 4 bases, leaving 4 bases between the germline ends. CDR3 amino acids: CASSHSDTQYF. The CDR3 DNA sequence: TGTGCCAGCAGTCATTCAGATACGCAGTATTTT.

The V gene is TRBV28, the J gene TRBJ1-1, with 7 bases identical to TRBD1. The CDR3 is 16 residues long. Germline CDR1 reads MDHEN; CDR2 reads SYDVKM. V shed 1 base and J 1 base; nucleotides not matched to a gene: 6. CDR3 region: CASSLFRGTANTEAFF. DNA of the CDR3: TGTGCCAGCAGTTTATTTAGAGGGACAGCGAACACTGAAGCTTTCTTT. Variable domain in full (rest from reference TRBV28 and TRBJ1-1): DVKVTQSSRYLVKRTGEKVFLECVQDMDHENMFWYRQDPGLGLRLIYFSYDVKMKEKGDIPEGYSVSREKKERFSLILESASTNQTSMYLCASSLFRGTANTEAFFGQGTRLTVV.

This clone was found a few times. The V call is TRBV5-4, the J call TRBJ2-3, with D maybe TRBD1 (5 bases). V was cut by 5 bases and J by 1 base, with 8 bases left in between. This CDR3 has 13 residues. The germline CDR1 and CDR2 sequences are SGHNT and YYREEE (reference sequence). Here the CDR3 DNA reads TGTGCCAGCAGGTGGGGCGGCACAGATACGCAGTATTTT. It codes for CASRWGGTDTQYF.

The chain links TRBV3-1 (or the pseudogene TRBV3-2) to TRBJ2-2, with 7 bases that match TRBD1. The length of the CDR3 is 15 residues. The J segment lost 4 bases and the V segment lost 5 bases, leaving 7 bases of the junction unmatched. Germline V gives CDR1 LGHDT, CDR2 YNNKEL (reference sequence). CDR3 coding DNA: TGTGCCAGCAGCACCCGGACAGGAGGCACCGGGGAGCTGTTTTTT. Amino acid sequence: CASSTRTGGTGELFF.

With regard to this clone: At one of its ends the junction is not consistent with the germline gene, which may arise from a read error. The chain joins TRBV3-1 (or the pseudogene TRBV3-2) to TRBJ2-3, with TRBD1 as a possible D gene (6 bases). The CDR3 covers 16 residues. CDR1 LGHDT and CDR2 YNNKEL come from the germline V gene (reference sequence). The CDR3 sequence: CASSQDTEGRTVTQYF. The CDR3, as DNA: TGTGCCAGCAGCCAGGATACCGAGGGACGGACAGTTACGCAGTATTTT.

This clone was counted a few times. The rearrangement joins TRBV28 to TRBJ1-5, with D maybe TRBD1 (6 bases). With 6 bases removed from V and 4 bases from J, the gap between germline ends came to 13 bases. This CDR3 has 14 amino acids. Germline CDR1 MDHEN, CDR2 SYDVKM. CDR3 loop: CASSPGQTNQPQHF. CDR3 DNA: TGTGCCAGCAGCCCTGGACAGACTAATCAGCCCCAGCATTTT.

J is TRBJ1-1 and V is TRBV30; 8 positions match TRBD1. This CDR3 is 13 amino acids long. V shed 7 bases and J 0 bases; nucleotides not matched to a gene: 4. The germline V gene has CDR1 GTSNPN and CDR2 SVGIG (reference sequence). Here the CDR3 reads CAFQGALNTEAFF. CDR3 in DNA: TGTGCCTTTCAGGGGGCGCTGAACACTGAAGCTTTCTTT.

The CDR3 sequence is CASSLVGDKDTDRTYF. The CDR3 nucleotides are TGCGCCAGCAGCTTGGTTGGTGACAAGGACACAGATAGGACGTATTTT. J is TRBJ2-3 and V is TRBV5-1; a weak D match, TRBD1 (5 bases). CDR3 length: 16 amino acids. V shed 0 bases and J shed 14 bases, with 25 bases lying between them. From germline, CDR1 is SGHRS and CDR2 YFSETQ.

This sequence joins TRBV5-1 and TRBJ1-2; TRBD1 agrees at 9 bases. CDR1 is SGHRS, CDR2 YFSETQ, per germline. J lost 8 bases, V lost 3 bases, and 5 bases had no gene match. CDR3 length: 13 residues. CDR3 bases: TGCGCCAGCAGCTCGGACGGACAGGGGGGCTACACCTTC. It specifies CASSSDGQGGYTF.

The chain couples TRBV2 to TRBJ1-1; D is unclear. The CDR3 covers 14 residues. The ends were cut back, 1 base at V and 5 bases at J, with 11 bases in the middle. Looked up from germline, CDR1 is SNHLY and CDR2 is FYNNEI. The CDR3 is CASSEGATGTEAFF. CDR3 nucleotide sequence: TGTGCCAGCAGTGAAGGTGCAACGGGAACTGAAGCTTTCTTT. Looking up the rest from reference TRBV2 and TRBJ1-1 gives the full variable domain: EPEVTQTPSHQVTQMGQEVILRCVPISNHLYFYWYRQILGQKVEFLVSFYNNEISEKSEIFDDQFSVERPDGSNFTLKIRSTKLEDSAMYFCASSEGATGTEAFFGQGTRLTVV.

The V call is TRBV2, the J call TRBJ1-6, with TRBD1 matching over 10 bases. V was pared by 7 bases and J by 7 bases, with 4 bases of the junction left unmatched. The germline CDR1 and CDR2 sequences are SNHLY and FYNNEI. The CDR3 length is 14 residues. The CDR3 sequence is CASNRDRGNSPLHF. The CDR3 coding sequence is TGTGCCAGCAACCGGGACAGGGGAAATTCACCCCTCCACTTT.

The V and J genes are TRBV3-1 (or the pseudogene TRBV3-2) and TRBJ1-5; possible D gene TRBD1, 5 bases. This CDR3 is 15 amino acids long. Germline V CDR1 and CDR2: LGHDT, YNNKEL (reference sequence). The V gene lost 3 bases and the J gene lost 2 bases, with 11 bases spanning the gap. CDR3 in amino acids: CASSHGGSRNQPQHF. CDR3 DNA sequence: TGTGCCAGCAGCCACGGGGGTAGTCGCAATCAGCCCCAGCATTTT.